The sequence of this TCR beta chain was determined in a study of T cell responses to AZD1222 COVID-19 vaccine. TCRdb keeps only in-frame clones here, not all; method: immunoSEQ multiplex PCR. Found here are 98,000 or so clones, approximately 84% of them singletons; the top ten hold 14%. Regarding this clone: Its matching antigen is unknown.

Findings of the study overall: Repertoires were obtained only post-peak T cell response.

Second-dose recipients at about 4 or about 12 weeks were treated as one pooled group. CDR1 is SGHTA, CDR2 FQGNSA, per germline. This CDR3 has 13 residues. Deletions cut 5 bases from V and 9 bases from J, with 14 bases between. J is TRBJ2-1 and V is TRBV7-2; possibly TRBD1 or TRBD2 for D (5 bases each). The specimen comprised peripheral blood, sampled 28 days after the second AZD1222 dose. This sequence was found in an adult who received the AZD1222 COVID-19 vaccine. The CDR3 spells CASSPGTLGEQFF. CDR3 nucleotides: TGTGCCAGCAGCCCCGGGACCCTGGGTGAGCAGTTCTTC.